One sample yielded the 14 T cell receptor beta chains listed below, sequenced in a study of blood T cell repertoires in COVID-19. Only in-frame clones appear in the TCRdb table, and some are missing; sequencing was by immunoSEQ multiplex PCR. The repertoire includes around 200,000 clones, about nine tenths of them detected once, and approximately 3.3% sits in the top ten. Sequenced: PBMCs or T cells enriched from blood (not recorded which). The receptors shown here come from a woman aged 45-65 years in a cohort exposed to, infected with or recovered from COVID-19 (not recorded which).

A single count supports this clone. V gene TRBV6-6 combines with J gene TRBJ1-6; D uncertain. Germline assignment: CDR1 MNHNY and CDR2 SVGAGI (reference sequence). Trimming cost V 5 bases and J 7 bases, with 12 bases left between them. This CDR3 has 14 residues. CDR3 coding DNA: TGTGCCAGCAGTCGGAATGTAGTAAATTCACCCCTCCACTTT. Encoded protein: CASSRNVVNSPLHF.

V usage is TRBV4-3 and J usage is TRBJ1-2, with 7 positions matching TRBD1. The CDR3 has 15 amino acids. CDR1 and CDR2 from the germline V gene are LGHNA and YSLEER. J gave up 7 bases and V 0 bases, and 8 bases lay outside the gene matches. CDR3 residues: CASSQEFNRGRGYTF. DNA for the CDR3: TGCGCCAGCAGCCAAGAGTTCAACAGGGGACGTGGCTACACCTTC.

This rearrangement joins TRBV20-1 to TRBJ2-5; the match to TRBD2 covers 10 bases. The CDR3 is 15 amino acids. Germline assignment: CDR1 DFQATT and CDR2 SNEGSKA (reference sequence). The J segment lost 2 bases and the V segment lost 3 bases, leaving 6 bases of the junction unmatched. The CDR3 coding sequence is TGCAGTGCTAGTAGGGTAGCGGGGGGTCAAGAGACCCAGTACTTC. Residues: CSASRVAGGQETQYF.

The rearrangement joins TRBV19 to TRBJ2-3; D remains unclear. This CDR3 spans 13 amino acids. From germline, CDR1 is LNHDA and CDR2 SQIVND (reference sequence). V gave up 4 bases and J gave up 1 base, with 6 bases separating them. CDR3 in DNA: TGTGCCAGTAGTAGTTGGCGCACAGATACGCAGTATTTT. This gives the protein CASSSWRTDTQYF.

This chain uses TRBV3-1 (or the pseudogene TRBV3-2) with TRBJ2-3; D is uncertain. The V gene's germline CDR1 is LGHDT and CDR2 YNNKEL (reference sequence). Deletions cut 4 bases from V and 6 bases from J, with 8 bases between. The CDR3 is 12 residues long. CDR3 in DNA: TGTGCCAGCAGCCCTTCTAGGGATACGCAGTATTTT. Protein product: CASSPSRDTQYF.

The J gene is TRBJ1-4, the V gene TRBV14; D is ambiguous. V was trimmed by 7 bases and J by 7 bases, leaving 13 bases between them. The CDR3 covers 13 residues. The germline CDR1 and CDR2 sequences are SGHDN and FVKESK. The DNA for the CDR3 is TGTGCCAGCAAATTCGGCGGGAGTGAAAAACTGTTTTTT. Protein: CASKFGGSEKLFF.

The chain carries TRBV19 and TRBJ2-1; TRBD2 agrees at 8 bases. J gave up 5 bases and V 3 bases, and 9 bases lay outside the gene matches. Germline V gene sequence: CDR1 LNHDA, CDR2 SQIVND (reference sequence). This CDR3 has 16 residues. In DNA, the CDR3 is TGTGCCAGTAGTATCCGGCACAGCGGGGGTAACAATGAGCAGTTCTTC. It specifies CASSIRHSGGNNEQFF. Full variable domain (missing parts from reference TRBV19 and TRBJ2-1): DGGITQSPKYLFRKEGQNVTLSCEQNLNHDAMYWYRQDPGQGLRLIYYSQIVNDFQKGDIAEGYSVSREKKESFPLTVTSAQKNPTAFYLCASSIRHSGGNNEQFFGPGTRLTVL.

The V and J genes are TRBV7-2 and TRBJ2-1; D may be TRBD1 (5 bases). The CDR3 loop spans 14 amino acids. V lost 7 bases to trimming and J lost 2 bases, with 12 bases between them. Germline loops: CDR1 SGHTA, CDR2 FQGNSA. CDR3 amino acids: CASNLQGPYNEQFF. Written as DNA, the CDR3 is TGTGCCAGCAACCTTCAGGGTCCCTACAATGAGCAGTTCTTC.

The chain joins TRBV7-3 to TRBJ2-5, with D maybe TRBD2 (6 bases). The germline CDR1 and CDR2 sequences are SGHTA and FQGTGA. V was cut by 4 bases and J by 1 base, with 7 bases left in between. The CDR3 contains 13 residues. CDR3 amino acids: CASSSGAQETQYF. The DNA of the CDR3 is TGTGCCAGCAGCTCGGGAGCCCAAGAGACCCAGTACTTC. The whole variable domain, filled in from reference TRBV7-3 and TRBJ2-5, reads GAGVSQTPSNKVTEKGKYVELRCDPISGHTALYWYRQSLGQGPEFLIYFQGTGAADDSGLPNDRFFAVRPEGSVSTLKIQRTERGDSAVYLCASSSGAQETQYFGPGTRLLVL.

The chain recombines TRBV29-1 with TRBJ2-5; 11 nucleotides agree with TRBD2. J was trimmed by 4 bases and V by 7 bases; bases with no gene match: 8. CDR3 size: 14 residues. Per germline, CDR1 SQVTM and CDR2 ANQGSEA. This CDR3 is CSADSGGGGETQYF. CDR3 DNA sequence: TGCAGCGCAGATAGCGGGGGGGGAGGAGAGACCCAGTACTTC.

The rearrangement links TRBV5-1 to TRBJ2-1; 8 bases fit TRBD2. Germline loops: CDR1 SGHRS, CDR2 YFSETQ. The CDR3 contains 15 residues. V lost 2 bases, J lost 5 bases, and 6 bases stayed unmatched. The CDR3 spells CASSFNGGANNEQFF. The DNA for the CDR3 is TGCGCCAGCAGCTTCAACGGGGGGGCTAACAATGAGCAGTTCTTC.

The CDR3 protein is CASSQRGESEKLFF. DNA of the CDR3: TGCGCCAGCAGCCAGCGGGGGGAGAGTGAAAAACTGTTTTTT. The chain links TRBV4-3 to TRBJ1-4; possible D gene TRBD1, 5 bases. The CDR3 runs 14 residues. CDR1 is LGHNA, CDR2 YSLEER, per germline. With 3 bases removed from V and 7 bases from J, the gap between germline ends came to 12 bases.

V gene TRBV5-8 combines with J gene TRBJ1-2, with a weak D call TRBD1 (6 bases). In germline, CDR1 is SGHTS, CDR2 YDEGEE. Trimming removed 4 bases from V and 3 bases from J, with 19 bases in between. There are 16 residues in the CDR3. The CDR3 sequence: CASSIRATGYYYGYTF. CDR3 DNA sequence: TGTGCCAGCAGCATCCGTGCGACAGGATATTACTATGGCTACACCTTC. The whole variable domain, remainder taken from reference TRBV5-8 and TRBJ1-2, is EAGVTQSPTHLIKTRGQQATLRCSPISGHTSVYWYQQALGLGLQFLLWYDEGEERNRGNFPPRFSGRQFPNYSSELNVNALELEDSALYLCASSIRATGYYYGYTFGSGTRLTVV.

The chain is built from TRBV9 and TRBJ2-7; 7 bases are shared with TRBD2. The V gene end was trimmed by 2 bases and the J gene end by 0 bases; junction bases not matched to a gene: 2. Germline V CDR1 and CDR2: SGDLS, YYNGEE. CDR3 length: 14 residues. This CDR3 reads CASSVGGSSYEQYF. CDR3 coding DNA: TGTGCCAGCAGCGTCGGGGGGAGCTCCTACGAGCAGTACTTC.